This T cell receptor (beta chain) was retrieved from a study of vaccination and CD4 T cells after COVID-19. The Oncomine TCR Beta short-read assay sequenced DNA from cultured CD4+ T cells. TCRdb recomputed calls from the PCR reads with MiXCR, one row per CDR3 protein. The sample consists of under 20,000 distinct CDR3 sequences, approximately 27% of them appearing once. Points on this clonotype: Its specificity is not known.

CDR1 is SGHRS and CDR2 is YFSETQ in the germline V gene. V dropped 3 bases and J dropped 7 bases, with 16 bases sitting between them. This CDR3 has 14 amino acids. Treatment indicated: approximately nine-day PBMC culture with coronavirus spike peptide pools or control peptides (ViraFEST assay). Cultures of PBMCs, around 2 million per well, were set up with around 10 IU/ml IL-2 and 8 to 10 ug/ml peptide pools. The sample was cultured CD4+ T cells from blood. The chain has TRBV5-1 and TRBJ2-5; the D gene is possibly TRBD1 (5 bases). The TCR comes from a human donor with COVID-19. The CDR3 bases are TGCGCCAGCAGCTCGGACCCGGCCCAGGGGACCCAGTACTTC. It encodes CASSSDPAQGTQYF.